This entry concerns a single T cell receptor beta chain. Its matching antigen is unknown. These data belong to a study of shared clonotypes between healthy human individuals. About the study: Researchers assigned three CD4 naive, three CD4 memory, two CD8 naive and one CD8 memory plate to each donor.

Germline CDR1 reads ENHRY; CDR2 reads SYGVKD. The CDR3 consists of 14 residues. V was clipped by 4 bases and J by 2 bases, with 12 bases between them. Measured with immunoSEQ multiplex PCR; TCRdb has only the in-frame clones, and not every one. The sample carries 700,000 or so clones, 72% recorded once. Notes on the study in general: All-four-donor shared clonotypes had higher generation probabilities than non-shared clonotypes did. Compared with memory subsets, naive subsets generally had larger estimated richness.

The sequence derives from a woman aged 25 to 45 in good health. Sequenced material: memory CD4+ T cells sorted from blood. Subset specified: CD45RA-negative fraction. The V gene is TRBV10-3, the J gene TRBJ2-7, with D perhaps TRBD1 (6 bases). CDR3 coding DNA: TGTGCCATCAGTGTTGGGGGCGAGACCTACGAGCAGTACTTC. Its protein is CAISVGGETYEQYF.